The next 11 T cell receptor beta chains were all read from a single sample in a study of a mutant IDH1 vaccine in newly diagnosed glioma. Specified time point: week 5, during vaccination. The content of each vaccine dose was 300 ug of mutant IDH1 20-mer peptide, and topical imiquimod accompanied it. Their target antigens are unknown. TCRdb's copy holds only in-frame clones and misses some; the assay was immunoSEQ multiplex PCR. Counted here are over 30,000 clones, around 58% occurring once; the ten biggest clones make up roughly 9.6%. The material sequenced was PBMCs, taken from a glioma patient whose treatment included an IDH1 peptide vaccine. The receptors originated from a woman between 18 and 30 years old with glioma.

This clone turned up a few times. The V and J genes are TRBV6-5 and TRBJ2-2, with 10 positions matching TRBD1. CDR1 MNHEY and CDR2 SVGAGI come from the germline V gene. There are 13 residues in the CDR3. The junction had 2 bases not matched to a gene; V was cut back by 6 bases and J by 7 bases. The CDR3 protein is CASSDRGLGELFF. The DNA of the CDR3 is TGTGCCAGCAGCGACAGGGGGCTCGGGGAGCTGTTTTTT.

This clone was seen a few times. The chain links TRBV28 to TRBJ2-7, with 9 bases identical to TRBD2. The V and J ends lost 5 bases and 3 bases, in that order; junction bases with no gene match: 5. This CDR3 spans 14 amino acids. Germline V lookup: CDR1 MDHEN, CDR2 SYDVKM. This chain's CDR3 is CASSIAGVSYEQYF. CDR3 coding DNA: TGTGCCAGCAGTATAGCGGGAGTGAGCTACGAGCAGTACTTC.

The rearrangement links TRBV5-6 to TRBJ1-6; D remains ambiguous. Germline CDR1 is SGHDT and CDR2 is YYEEEE. V lost 2 bases to trimming and J lost 10 bases, with 13 bases between them. The CDR3 runs 14 residues. The CDR3 nucleotides read TGTGCCAGCAGCTTCAGAGGAATTAGATCACCCCTCCACTTT. Protein product: CASSFRGIRSPLHF.

This clone came up a few times. The chain is built from TRBV4-2 and TRBJ2-5; maybe TRBD2 (5 bases). Germline V gives CDR1 LGHNA, CDR2 YNFKEQ. The V and J ends lost 1 base and 2 bases respectively, with 5 bases between them. The CDR3 runs 13 residues. The CDR3 is CASSQGLQETQYF. DNA of the CDR3: TGTGCCAGCAGCCAAGGACTACAAGAGACCCAGTACTTC.

V gene TRBV28 combines with J gene TRBJ1-4; TRBD1 matches 7 bases. V trimming: 7 bases; J trimming: 0 bases; junction bases outside the gene matches: 5. The CDR3 sequence is 15 residues long. Germline CDR1 reads MDHEN; CDR2 reads SYDVKM. CDR3 bases: TGTGCCAGCAAGGAGGGGACAGCAACTAATGAAAAACTGTTTTTT. It is translated as CASKEGTATNEKLFF.

The chain has TRBV20-1 and TRBJ2-3; D remains unclear. From germline, CDR1 is DFQATT and CDR2 SNEGSKA (reference sequence). This CDR3 comprises 11 residues. Trimming removed 1 base from V and 9 bases from J, with 8 bases in between. The CDR3 region has the DNA TGCAGTGCTAGAGGACTTTGGACGCAGTATTTT. Encoded protein: CSARGLWTQYF.

V and J are TRBV9 and TRBJ2-7; TRBD2 is a possible D gene (5 bases). The germline V gene has CDR1 SGDLS and CDR2 YYNGEE. The V end was cut by 0 bases, the J end by 3 bases, with 13 bases between. This CDR3 has 15 residues. CDR3 DNA: TGTGCCAGCAGCGTAGGAAGCGGAGGAGACTACGAGCAGTACTTC. It codes for CASSVGSGGDYEQYF.

This clone was seen a handful of times. The rearrangement links TRBV6-8 to TRBJ2-4, with TRBD1 identical over 7 bases. The length of the CDR3 is 18 residues. The V and J ends lost 7 bases and 7 bases, in that order; junction bases with no gene match: 22. Looked up from germline, CDR1 is MNHGY and CDR2 is SAAAGT. The CDR3 nucleotides read TGTGCCAGCACCACTGGGGTAGACAGGGAAAGGAGTTGGAACATTCAGTACTTC. Translated: CASTTGVDRERSWNIQYF.

This chain links TRBV18 with TRBJ1-1; TRBD1 is a possible D gene (5 bases). The V and J ends lost 2 bases and 1 base respectively, with 11 bases between them. CDR1 and CDR2 from the germline V gene are KGHSH and LQKENI. CDR3 size: 15 residues. The CDR3 here is CASSPYAGGNTEAFF. CDR3 in DNA: TGTGCCAGCTCACCATACGCGGGGGGGAACACTGAAGCTTTCTTT.

This clone is medium-sized within its sample. This chain uses TRBV5-1 with TRBJ1-5; maybe TRBD1 (5 bases). This CDR3 has 17 amino acids. Between the trimmed V and J ends, which lost 0 bases and 0 bases, there was a span of 13 bases. Per the germline V gene, CDR1 is SGHRS and CDR2 is YFSETQ. The CDR3 loop reads CASSLGGGQNSNQPQHF. The DNA for the CDR3 is TGCGCCAGCAGCTTGGGTGGTGGACAAAATAGCAATCAGCCCCAGCATTTT.

The chain links TRBV19 to TRBJ1-1; tentatively, D is TRBD1 (5 bases). In germline, CDR1 is LNHDA, CDR2 SQIVND (reference sequence). There are 15 residues in the CDR3. Trimming left V 5 bases short and J 4 bases short, with 17 bases between. CDR3 sequence reads: CASSQDNLVFTEAFF. DNA for the CDR3: TGTGCCAGTAGTCAGGACAACCTGGTATTCACTGAAGCTTTCTTT.